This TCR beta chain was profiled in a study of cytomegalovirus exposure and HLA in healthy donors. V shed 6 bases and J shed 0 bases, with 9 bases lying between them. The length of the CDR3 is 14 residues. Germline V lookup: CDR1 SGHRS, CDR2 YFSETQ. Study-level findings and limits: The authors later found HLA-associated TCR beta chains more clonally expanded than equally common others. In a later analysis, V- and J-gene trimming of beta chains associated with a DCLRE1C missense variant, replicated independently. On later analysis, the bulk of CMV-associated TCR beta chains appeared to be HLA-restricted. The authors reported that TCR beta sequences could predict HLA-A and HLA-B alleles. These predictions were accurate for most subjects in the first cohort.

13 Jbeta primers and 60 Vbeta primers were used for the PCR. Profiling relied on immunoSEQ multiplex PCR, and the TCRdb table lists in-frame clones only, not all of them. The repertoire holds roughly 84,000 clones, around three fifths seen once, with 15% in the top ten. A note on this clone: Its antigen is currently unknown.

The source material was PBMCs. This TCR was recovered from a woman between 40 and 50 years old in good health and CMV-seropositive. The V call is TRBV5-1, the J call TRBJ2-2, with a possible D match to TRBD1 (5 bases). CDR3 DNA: TGCGCCAGCATGGGGCCGGCGAACACCGGGGAGCTGTTTTTT. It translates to CASMGPANTGELFF.